This T cell receptor (beta chain) is from a study of blood T cell repertoires in COVID-19 (dated by TCRdb to about 2020). In the study overall: The collaborator samples originated in the United States, Italy and Spain and spanned the acute and convalescent phases of COVID-19. The dataset comprised deeply sampled blood TCRbeta repertoires from subjects exposed to, actively infected with, or recovered from COVID-19. Where available, HLA class I and class II types were taken from metadata supplied by the sample provider and were not determined by assay-based typing. Nearly every sample came with metadata listing a de-identified subject ID, COVID-19 status, age in years and sex. Samples were obtained from the ongoing ImmuneRACE study (first 160 participants) and from 1,254 subjects provided by 6 global collaborators. The material from the prospective study consisted of cDNA or gDNA derived from T cells, B-cell-depleted T cells, or PBMCs. The repertoires were released in a freely available public database meant as a resource for research on the immune response to SARS-CoV-2.

Reading from cysteine to phenylalanine, the CDR3 counts 14 amino acids. Only the CDR3 DNA stays, 42 bases, in frame from base 1. V and J are truncated by 6 bases and 2 bases respectively, leaving an intervening sequence of 14 bases. For CDR1 and CDR2, the germline V gene (reference sequence) lists MNHEY and SMNVEV. Of note for this clone: The specificity of this receptor is unknown. No base qualities exist here, and no much larger clone lies one base off it.

TCRbeta CDR3 regions were amplified from genomic DNA using the immunoSEQ Assay, a bias-controlled multiplex PCR. As for the authors' bioinformatics: Nucleated cell counts per sample were estimated from amplification of reference gene primers within the assay. To quantify the absolute abundance of each unique TCRbeta CDR3 rearrangement, sequence reads were collapsed and filtered. For each sample, productive Simpson clonality was calculated by taking the square root of Simpson's diversity index across productive rearrangements. Entries here come from immuneACCESS through TCRdb and include only in-frame sequences with V and J called. Some clones fail to appear in such tables; in the studies checked, an unresolved V gene covers under half of the shortfall, and the cause of the remainder is unknown. The D gene and trimming were derived from the DNA, and the V and J assignments and clone size from that table. Recorded for this sample are 200,000 or so clones; approximately 90% of them occurred a single time. The ten largest clones take up approximately 2.3% of the sample.

What the work shows at the level of the full study, not this receptor alone: The amount of clinical and demographic metadata varied by source and participant and was provided uncurated.

Whole blood was collected in K2EDTA tubes by collaborating institutions according to the institutions' own protocols. For TCRbeta analysis, collaborator samples were shipped as frozen whole blood, as isolated PBMCs, or as DNA extracted from either sample type. The sequence joins TRBV27 to TRBJ2-7; the D gene is perhaps TRBD2, from 5 matching bases. The source material was peripheral blood. This TCR was sampled from a man aged 65 to 85 with active or convalescent COVID-19. The CDR3 region has the sequence CASSETGITYEQYF. The nucleotide sequence is TGTGCCAGCAGCGAAACGGGGATAACCTACGAGCAGTACTTC.